This TCR beta chain was obtained from a study of T cells in localized non-small cell lung cancer. Broader study findings: The appearance of a median 57 of the top 100 tumor clones was seen in adjacent lung.

Only in-frame clones appear in the TCRdb table, and some are missing; sequencing was by immunoSEQ multiplex PCR. The sample comprises 23,000 or so clones, roughly 80% of which are singletons, and 4% to 5.5% rests with the top ten. On this clone itself: Its antigen is as yet unknown.

This CDR3 has 12 residues. The V end was cut by 5 bases, the J end by 9 bases, with 14 bases between. Germline values: CDR1 GTSNPN, CDR2 SVGIG (reference sequence). The specimen comprised PBMCs, sampled before any cancer treatment. The TCR sequence derives from a man aged 40 to 75 with stage II lung adenocarcinoma. V gene TRBV30 combines with J gene TRBJ1-5; D may be TRBD1 (6 bases). Here the CDR3 reads CAWGTGARPQHF. The CDR3 DNA follows: TGTGCCTGGGGCACGGGGGCAAGGCCCCAGCATTTT.